The entry below gives a single T cell receptor (beta chain) sequence along with its context. What it recognizes is unknown. Whenever a sample was processed, at least 7 million PBMCs were isolated. This record belongs to a study of blood T cells in healthy people across ages. Notes on the study in general: Both higher diversity and more naive CD4+ cells marked long-lived donors when set against aged donors. A strong correlation between TCR beta diversity and naive T cell percentage was seen.

With a J-beta primer mix and a sample-barcoded 5' primer, a second PCR ran roughly 6 to 12 cycles. Each TCR beta cDNA got a 12-nucleotide random molecular identifier. TCRdb independently ran MiXCR on the 5' RACE reads; one entry per CDR3 protein. The sample gives hundreds of thousands of distinct CDR3 sequences, about 62% of which show up once; roughly 22% is in the top ten. CDR3 size: 18 residues. Germline V gives CDR1 DFQATT, CDR2 SNEGSKA (reference sequence). With 5 bases removed from V and 6 bases from J, the gap between germline ends came to 29 bases. The receptor's source is a man aged 25 to 40 in good health. V usage is TRBV20-1 and J usage is TRBJ1-5; D not resolved. Sequenced sample: blood. The CDR3 nucleotides read TGCAGTGCTGACGAGGTCGGTGTCCGAGACGACCGGGTTCAGCCCCAGCATTTT. This sequence encodes CSADEVGVRDDRVQPQHF.